This T cell receptor beta chain was profiled in a study of blood T cell repertoires in COVID-19. Repertoires were generated with immunoSEQ multiplex PCR, while TCRdb's copy carries only in-frame clones and drops some. The sample lists more than 95,000 clones, around 86% occurring once. Only one count was recorded for this clone. Deletions cut 5 bases from V and 6 bases from J, with 11 bases between. In germline, CDR1 is SEHNR, CDR2 FQNEAQ (reference sequence). This CDR3 region has 12 residues. This TCR was recovered from a man in his fifties with acute or convalescent COVID-19. V gene TRBV7-9 combines with J gene TRBJ2-7; D remains unclear. Sequencing was performed on peripheral blood. CDR3 DNA: TGTGCCAGCAGCCGGGTCAGAGGCGAGCAGTACTTC. Protein: CASSRVRGEQYF.